The 23 T cell receptor beta chains below were found in one sample sequenced in a study of human T cells and chemical hapten exposure (dated by TCRdb to the early 2020s). The label giving this sample's time point can be read as: patch test 1, 2 weeks after DPC sensitization. This specimen's treatment or condition label, interpreted: therapeutic diphenylcyclopropenone sensitization with weekly scalp DPC. The library was made by RACE. The run used a NextSeq 500. The public reads were reprocessed in TCRdb via fastp at Q25 and MiXCR, keeping in-frame beta chains. Merged by CDR3 protein, the rows form single entries marked with the most common genes and DNA. Recorded for this sample are roughly 120,000 distinct CDR3 sequences; around an eighth of them occurred a single time. 1.2% to 1.5% of the sample is in the top ten clones. Sequencing used whole blood, obtained in connection with sensitization to the hapten diphenylcyclopropenone (DPC). These TCRs come from a woman between 50 and 59 years old with alopecia areata. Some clones in this sample may be carry-over from other donors' samples.

The genes are TRBV7-2 and TRBJ2-3; 11 nucleotides line up with TRBD2. This CDR3 spans 17 amino acids. CDR1 and CDR2 from the germline V gene are SGHTA and FQGNSA. The trim removed 2 bases at V and 2 bases at J, leaving 6 bases unmatched. Here the CDR3 reads CASSLLGSGGATDTQYF. In nucleotides, the CDR3 is TGTGCCAGCAGCTTATTGGGTAGCGGGGGGGCCACAGATACGCAGTATTTT.

The chain couples TRBV27 to TRBJ2-7; D gene uncertain. Trimming took off 4 bases at V and 4 bases at J, with 17 bases between the two ends. The length of the CDR3 is 15 residues. CDR1 and CDR2 from the germline V gene are MNHEY and SMNVEV (reference sequence). The CDR3: CASSSPETAEYEQYF. CDR3 DNA sequence: TGTGCCAGCAGTTCCCCCGAGACTGCCGAATACGAGCAGTACTTC.

The gene calls are TRBV11-2 and TRBJ1-1; no definite D call. CDR3 size: 14 residues. V was cut by 3 bases and J by 5 bases, with 13 bases left in between. Germline V gene sequence: CDR1 SGHAT, CDR2 FQNNGV. CDR3 in amino acids: CASSLQTARTEAFF. DNA for the CDR3: TGTGCCAGCAGCTTGCAGACGGCGAGGACTGAAGCTTTCTTT.

Many counts were recorded for this clonotype. V is TRBV9 and J is TRBJ2-1, with D possibly being TRBD2 (6 bases). This CDR3 has 13 residues. CDR1 SGDLS and CDR2 YYNGEE come from the germline V gene. V lost 3 bases and J lost 6, with 10 bases in between. CDR3 DNA sequence: TGTGCCAGCAGCGCGAGTAGCGGCAATGAGCAGTTCTTC. Its translation is CASSASSGNEQFF.

This chain uses TRBV28 with TRBJ1-1; TRBD1 matches 8 bases. Germline loops: CDR1 MDHEN, CDR2 SYDVKM. The CDR3 loop spans 14 amino acids. Trimming at V came to 6 bases and at J to 3 bases, leaving 6 bases not matched to a gene. The CDR3 nucleotides are TGTGCCAGCAGGGGTGGACAGGGCGACACTGAAGCTTTCTTT. Translating gives CASRGGQGDTEAFF.

This clonotype was recorded at least ten times. The chain links TRBV29-1 to TRBJ2-3; 8 bases are a match to TRBD1. After removal of 7 bases from V and 5 bases from J, the junction contained 8 bases not matched to a gene. The germline gives CDR1 SQVTM, CDR2 ANQGSEA. The CDR3 totals 13 residues. CDR3 protein: CSEGQAGVDTQYF. In nucleotides, the CDR3 is TGCAGCGAGGGACAGGCCGGAGTAGATACGCAGTATTTT.

This clonotype was counted between two and nine times. CDR3 region: CASSFGSNVPGQFF. The CDR3 nucleotides read TGTGCCAGCAGCTTTGGTTCTAACGTACCTGGGCAGTTCTTC. The chain joins TRBV11-2 to TRBJ2-1; D remains unclear. There are 14 residues in the CDR3. V lost 3 bases to trimming and J lost 12 bases, with 18 bases between them. CDR1 SGHAT and CDR2 FQNNGV come from the germline V gene.

The sample holds many counts of this clonotype. CDR3 nucleotides: TGTGCCAGCAGTCGAACCGGGACGGTAAACTATGGCTACACCTTC. Amino acids: CASSRTGTVNYGYTF. J is TRBJ1-2 and V is TRBV7-2, with TRBD1 as a possible D gene (5 bases). This CDR3 is built from 15 residues. Germline values: CDR1 SGHTA, CDR2 FQGNSA. The V end lost 6 bases, the J end lost 2 bases, and 16 bases lay between the germline ends.

The chain recombines TRBV4-1 with TRBJ1-6; no firm D call. Germline V lookup: CDR1 MGHRA, CDR2 YSYEKL. Trimming left V 2 bases short and J 7 bases short, with 6 bases between. The CDR3 sequence is 13 residues long. CDR3 sequence: CASSQQPNSPLHF. The CDR3 DNA follows: TGCGCCAGCAGCCAACAGCCAAATTCACCCCTCCACTTT.

This clonotype was seen a few times. This chain links TRBV6-6 with TRBJ2-4, with 7 bases aligning to TRBD1. This CDR3 is built from 13 residues. Trimming cost V 5 bases and J 6 bases; bases outside gene matches: 4. Germline V CDR1 and CDR2: MNHNY, SVGAGI (reference sequence). The CDR3 sequence is CASSHGDRNIQYF. In DNA, the CDR3 is TGTGCCAGCAGTCATGGGGACAGAAACATTCAGTACTTC.

This clonotype was seen more than once but under ten times. This rearrangement joins TRBV4-3 to TRBJ1-4; possibly TRBD1 for D (6 bases). The CDR3 is 15 residues long. CDR1 and CDR2 (germline): LGHNA, YSLEER. Deletions cut 1 base from V and 8 bases from J, with 14 bases between. CDR3 sequence: CASSQGNRDREKLFF. The CDR3 nucleotides read TGCGCCAGCAGCCAAGGGAACAGGGATAGAGAAAAACTGTTTTTT.

This clonotype has just a few counts. The CDR3 region has the DNA TGTGCCAGCAGCTTAAGGTGGCGCGGGGAGCTGTTTTTT. Its protein is CASSLRWRGELFF. The chain links TRBV7-2 to TRBJ2-2; no firm D call. The V end was cut by 2 bases, the J end by 7 bases, with 8 bases between. The CDR3 extends over 13 amino acids. Germline CDR1 and CDR2: SGHTA and FQGNSA.

This clonotype was found a few times. The chain combines TRBV5-1 with TRBJ1-6, with a tentative D call TRBD1 (6 bases). V was cut by 6 bases and J by 7 bases, with 14 bases left in between. Germline-derived CDR1 and CDR2 are SGHRS and YFSETQ. CDR3 length: 14 residues. The CDR3 sequence: CASNHGGRNSPLHF. The CDR3, as DNA: TGCGCCAGCAACCACGGGGGGCGAAATTCACCCCTCCACTTT.

In this sample, this clonotype turned up many times. This chain uses TRBV4-2 with TRBJ1-5; D is unresolved. The CDR3 spans 15 residues. In germline, CDR1 is LGHNA, CDR2 YNFKEQ. The V end lost 0 bases, the J end lost 6 bases, and 12 bases lay between the germline ends. The CDR3 is CASSQETAGGQPQHF. As DNA, the CDR3 is TGTGCCAGCAGCCAAGAGACGGCAGGCGGTCAGCCCCAGCATTTT.

The gene calls are TRBV28 and TRBJ2-7; 12 bases align to TRBD1. The trim removed 8 bases at V and 4 bases at J, leaving 3 bases unmatched. The CDR3 is made up of 13 amino acids. The germline gives CDR1 MDHEN, CDR2 SYDVKM. CDR3 nucleotide sequence: TGTGCCAGCGGGACAGGGGGCAAGTACGAGCAGTACTTC. Amino acid sequence: CASGTGGKYEQYF.

This clonotype was found a few times. This rearrangement joins TRBV7-2 to TRBJ1-5; D ambiguous. The CDR3 is 12 amino acids. Germline V CDR1 and CDR2: SGHTA, FQGNSA. The V gene lost 2 bases and the J gene lost 7 bases, with 6 bases spanning the gap. The CDR3 nucleotides read TGTGCCAGCAGCTTACCACAACAGCCCCAGCATTTT. It specifies CASSLPQQPQHF. Full variable domain (missing parts from reference TRBV7-2 and TRBJ1-5): GAGVSQSPSNKVTEKGKDVELRCDPISGHTALYWYRQSLGQGLEFLIYFQGNSAPDKSGLPSDRFSAERTGGSVSTLTIQRTQQEDSAVYLCASSLPQQPQHFGDGTRLSIL.

The table lists this clonotype with a few counts. CDR3 nucleotide sequence: TGTGCCAGCAGCTCCGGGCCTTCTGGAAACACCATATATTTT. This encodes CASSSGPSGNTIYF. The chain has TRBV7-2 and TRBJ1-3; no reliable D call. CDR1 and CDR2 from the germline V gene are SGHTA and FQGNSA. This CDR3 is built from 14 residues. The germline V and J ends were trimmed by 4 bases and 1 base, with 8 bases remaining between them.

The chain uses TRBV2 and TRBJ2-7; maybe TRBD2 (6 bases). This CDR3 region has 11 residues. The V gene lost 6 bases and the J gene lost 4 bases, with 7 bases spanning the gap. The germline V gene encodes CDR1 SNHLY and CDR2 FYNNEI. This CDR3 is CASRGLYEQYF. CDR3 nucleotides: TGTGCCAGCAGGGGACTGTACGAGCAGTACTTC.

Many counts were recorded for this clonotype. This chain's CDR3 is CASSQGPGDAGNEQFF. The CDR3 coding sequence is TGCGCCAGCAGCCAAGGTCCGGGGGACGCCGGAAATGAGCAGTTCTTC. This sequence joins TRBV4-3 and TRBJ2-1; perhaps TRBD2 as D (6 bases). CDR1 LGHNA and CDR2 YSLEER come from the germline V gene. CDR3 length: 16 amino acids. The germline V and J ends were trimmed by 1 base and 7 bases, with 17 bases remaining between them.

This clonotype was recorded many times. The J gene is TRBJ1-4, the V gene TRBV7-8, with TRBD1 matching 8 bases. There are 15 residues in the CDR3. V shed 5 bases, J shed 8 bases, and the junction held 10 bases outside the gene matches. Germline loops: CDR1 SGHVS, CDR2 FQNEAQ. CDR3 nucleotides: TGTGCCAGCAGCATCCGGACAGGGTGGAACGAAAAACTGTTTTTT. Encoded protein: CASSIRTGWNEKLFF.

V usage is TRBV3-1 and J usage is TRBJ2-2; the match to TRBD1 covers 9 bases. The trim removed 0 bases at V and 6 bases at J, leaving 8 bases unmatched. This CDR3 has 17 residues. Germline CDR1 reads LGHDT; CDR2 reads YNNKEL (reference sequence). CDR3 coding DNA: TGTGCCAGCAGCCAAGACCCGGGACAGGGCACGGCCGGGGAGCTGTTTTTT. It codes for CASSQDPGQGTAGELFF. Full variable domain (remainder filled in from reference TRBV3-1 and TRBJ2-2): DTAVSQTPKYLVTQMGNDKSIKCEQNLGHDTMYWYKQDSKKFLKIMFSYNNKELIINETVPNRFSPKSPDKAHLNLHINSLELGDSAVYFCASSQDPGQGTAGELFFGEGSRLTVL.

This rearrangement joins TRBV9 to TRBJ1-4; no clear D gene. The germline gives CDR1 SGDLS, CDR2 YYNGEE. This CDR3 contains 14 residues. The ends were cut back, 2 bases at V and 7 bases at J, with 12 bases in the middle. Here the CDR3 DNA reads TGTGCCAGCAGCGTTGGAGAGTCGGCTGAAAAACTGTTTTTT. As protein: CASSVGESAEKLFF. The full variable domain, its missing parts supplied by reference TRBV9 and TRBJ1-4, is DSGVTQTPKHLITATGQRVTLRCSPRSGDLSVYWYQQSLDQGLQFLIQYYNGEERAKGNILERFSAQQFPDLHSELNLSSLELGDSALYFCASSVGESAEKLFFGSGTQLSVL.

This clonotype was recorded at least ten times. V gene TRBV6-2 or TRBV6-3 combines with J gene TRBJ2-1; 10 positions match TRBD2. The CDR3 loop spans 15 amino acids. V lost 6 bases to trimming and J lost 15 bases; unmatched junction nucleotides: 17. The germline gives CDR1 MNHEY, CDR2 SVGEGT. The CDR3 loop reads CASRTQAGGPFIGFF. The CDR3 nucleotides are TGTGCCAGCAGAACCCAAGCGGGAGGGCCCTTCATTGGGTTCTTC.